This TCR beta chain stems from a study of blood T cell repertoires in COVID-19. At the level of the study: T cells, B-cell-depleted T cells, or PBMCs supplied cDNA or gDNA.

The protocol was immunoSEQ multiplex PCR, while the TCRdb copy is restricted to in-frame clones and leaves out a portion. The table lists about 220,000 clones, 80% to 90% of them singletons. The V gene's germline CDR1 is SEHNR and CDR2 FQNEAQ (reference sequence). This CDR3 spans 14 amino acids. V lost 5 bases, J lost 4 bases, and 12 bases lay in between. This clone has only a few counts. This rearrangement joins TRBV7-9 to TRBJ1-5; D is undetermined. This TCR was recovered from a woman in her sixties who had recovered from COVID-19. Sequencing was performed on peripheral blood. The CDR3 DNA reads as TGTGCCAGCAGCCCGACGGAGCCTAATCAGCCCCAGCATTTT. It translates to CASSPTEPNQPQHF.